A selection of T cell receptor beta chains follows, all from one sample in a study of T-cell reconstitution after alpha-beta-depleted transplantation in children. TCRdb redid the calling of the PCR reads with MiXCR, one entry per CDR3 protein. The sample gives under 250,000 distinct CDR3 sequences, approximately 7% of which show up once; just over 5.5% is in the top ten. Sequencing used PBMCs, obtained before TCRalphabeta/CD19-depleted stem cell transplant. The receptor set was obtained from a boy between 2 and 10 years old with acute lymphoblastic leukemia, due to receive a stem cell transplant. CDR3s include the opening cysteine and the closing phenylalanine or tryptophan. A D gene is named only where the DNA matches it firmly. Clone size is stated in some rows and not others, as once, few, many or a class when expanded.

clone size	V gene	D gene	J gene	CDR3 DNA	CDR3 protein
many	TRBV24-1	NA	TRBJ2-5	TGTGCCACCAGTGACCCGACAGGAATCGAAGAGACCCAGTACTTC	CATSDPTGIEETQYF
NA	TRBV7-8	NA	TRBJ1-3	TGTGCCAGCAGCTTAGCGTGGTCCCGAGACACCATATATTTT	CASSLAWSRDTIYF
NA	TRBV11-2	NA	TRBJ2-7	TGTGCCAGCAGCTTAGATGTCAGGGGATACGAGCAGTACTTC	CASSLDVRGYEQYF
many	TRBV20-1	TRBD2	TRBJ2-2	TGCAGTGCTCTTCCGGGACTAGCGGGAGGGCCAACTAACACCGGGGAGCTGTTTTTT	CSALPGLAGGPTNTGELFF
NA	TRBV4-1	NA	TRBJ2-7	TGCGCCAGCAGCCAAGAGAACTCCGAAGCCTACGAGCAGTACTTC	CASSQENSEAYEQYF
many	TRBV30	NA	TRBJ1-1	TGTGCCTGGACGCAGGCGGTGTCTGAAGCTTTCTTT	CAWTQAVSEAFF
many	TRBV7-2	TRBD2	TRBJ2-2	TGTGCCAGCAGCTTATTACTAGCGGGACGGACCGGGGAGCTGTTTTTT	CASSLLLAGRTGELFF
few	TRBV3-1	NA	TRBJ2-6	TGTGCCAGCAGCCAACACCTGGGGGCCAACGTCCTGACTTTC	CASSQHLGANVLTF
many	TRBV5-6	NA	TRBJ1-5	TGTGCCAGCCAACTCGGTGGGCAGCCCCAGCATTTT	CASQLGGQPQHF
few	TRBV7-7	NA	TRBJ2-5	TGTGCTAGCAGCTGGCAGGGGCCCATGGAGACCCAGTACTTC	CASSWQGPMETQYF
few	TRBV6-1	TRBD1	TRBJ1-4	TGTGCCAGCAGGCGACAGGGGAGTAGCGGAACTAATGAAAAACTGTTTTTT	CASRRQGSSGTNEKLFF
many	TRBV5-1	NA	TRBJ2-7	TGCGCCAGCAGCTTCGACAATTACGAGCAGTACTTC	CASSFDNYEQYF
many	TRBV7-9	NA	TRBJ2-1	TGTGCCAGCACCCATGGAGAGGCGAGCTACGCATACAATGAGCAGTTCTTC	CASTHGEASYAYNEQFF
many	TRBV28	NA	TRBJ2-3	TGTGCCAGCATAGGGGTTATGAACACAGATACGCAGTATTTT	CASIGVMNTDTQYF
many	TRBV20-1	TRBD2	TRBJ2-3	TGCAGTGCTAGAGCCCCGACGGGAGGTCGGGATACGCAGTATTTT	CSARAPTGGRDTQYF
many	TRBV20-1	TRBD2	TRBJ2-3	TGCAGTGCGCGTCGGGGGGGCTTCAGCACAGATACGCAGTATTTT	CSARRGGFSTDTQYF
NA	TRBV5-5	TRBD2	TRBJ2-1	TGTGCCAGCAGCTGGGGGGGACTAGCAGAGCCCTACAATGAGCAGTTCTTC	CASSWGGLAEPYNEQFF
NA	TRBV6-1	TRBD1	TRBJ2-5	TGTGCCAGCAGTGCCCCGGGACAGGGACGAGAGACCCAGTACTTC	CASSAPGQGRETQYF
few	TRBV29-1	NA	TRBJ1-3	TGCAGCGTGGAGGTTGAGGGACATGGTTACGGAAACACCATATATTTT	CSVEVEGHGYGNTIYF
NA	TRBV6-2/TRBV6-3	NA	TRBJ1-1	TGTGCCAGCAGTGAAGACTCAATTATGGGAACTGAAGCTTTCTTT	CASSEDSIMGTEAFF
NA	TRBV28	TRBD2	TRBJ2-3	TGTGCCAGCCCGGCCGGGACTAGCGGGAGGCATTATGTGGGCACAGATACGCAGTATTTT	CASPAGTSGRHYVGTDTQYF
few	TRBV12-3/TRBV12-4	NA	TRBJ2-7	TGTGCCAGCAGTCGGTCCAGGGGAGGGCCCTACGAGCAGTACTTC	CASSRSRGGPYEQYF
few	TRBV19	NA	TRBJ2-1	TGTGCCAGTAGTATATTGGCAGGGAGACACAATGAGCAGTTCTTC	CASSILAGRHNEQFF